The entry that follows covers one TCR beta chain sequence. Its antigen is unknown. The CDR3 loop spans 15 amino acids. V shed 6 bases, J shed 1 base, and the junction held 10 bases outside the gene matches. The germline V gene encodes CDR1 SQVTM and CDR2 ANQGSEA. Unique molecular identifiers were attached to individual cDNA molecules within the library. Source study methods: Individual samples carried between roughly 23,224 and 700,000 TCRs, with some 100,000 as the median. TCRdb recomputed calls from the RACE reads with MiXCR, one row per CDR3 protein. Clone size and V and J calls follow TCRdb, not the original study. This sample has over 35,000 distinct CDR3 sequences, with about 13% found just once. The time point here: patch test 3, about 24 weeks after DPC sensitization. As to treatment: therapeutic diphenylcyclopropenone sensitization with weekly scalp DPC. From whole blood left unfractionated, total RNA was extracted.

The data derive from a study of human T cells and chemical hapten exposure. Study conclusions and caveats: Significantly more large CDR3 similarity clusters were formed by expanded TCRs than by controls.

The gene calls are TRBV29-1 and TRBJ2-7; TRBD1 agrees at 9 bases. The TCR was taken from a woman aged 40-49 years with alopecia areata. Some clones in this sample may be carry-over from other donors' samples. Source: whole blood, taken in connection with sensitization to the hapten diphenylcyclopropenone (DPC). CDR3 protein: CSVARTGGVSYEQYF. CDR3 nucleotide sequence: TGCAGCGTGGCCCGAACAGGGGGCGTTTCCTACGAGCAGTACTTC.